The 2 T cell receptor beta chains presented below share a single source sample, sequenced in a study of shared clonotypes between healthy human individuals. Only in-frame clones appear in the TCRdb table, and some are missing; sequencing was by immunoSEQ multiplex PCR. The top ten clones hold 1.2% of a sample with 1.5 million to 2.5 million clones, about 95% of them seen once. Naive CD8 cells comprised CD45RO-negative, CCR7-positively selected cells, excluding terminally differentiated effector memory CD45RA+ cells. Material: naive CD8+ T cells sorted from blood. The source of these receptors is a man aged 18 to 30 in good health.

The chain links TRBV28 to TRBJ2-5; 8 positions agree with TRBD2. The germline gives CDR1 MDHEN, CDR2 SYDVKM. With 5 bases clipped from V and 4 bases from J, the junction kept 15 bases outside the gene matches. The CDR3 is made up of 17 amino acids. In DNA form, the CDR3 reads TGTGCCAGCAGTCCCCGAGAAGCGGGGGTACACCGAGAGACCCAGTACTTC. This sequence encodes CASSPREAGVHRETQYF.

This chain links TRBV7-9 with TRBJ1-1; unclear D gene. Germline CDR1 is SEHNR and CDR2 is FQNEAQ (reference sequence). The CDR3 consists of 12 residues. V was trimmed by 5 bases and J by 3 bases, leaving 7 bases between them. The DNA of the CDR3 is TGTGCCAGCAGCCAAAGAGACACTGAAGCTTTCTTT. Amino acid sequence: CASSQRDTEAFF.